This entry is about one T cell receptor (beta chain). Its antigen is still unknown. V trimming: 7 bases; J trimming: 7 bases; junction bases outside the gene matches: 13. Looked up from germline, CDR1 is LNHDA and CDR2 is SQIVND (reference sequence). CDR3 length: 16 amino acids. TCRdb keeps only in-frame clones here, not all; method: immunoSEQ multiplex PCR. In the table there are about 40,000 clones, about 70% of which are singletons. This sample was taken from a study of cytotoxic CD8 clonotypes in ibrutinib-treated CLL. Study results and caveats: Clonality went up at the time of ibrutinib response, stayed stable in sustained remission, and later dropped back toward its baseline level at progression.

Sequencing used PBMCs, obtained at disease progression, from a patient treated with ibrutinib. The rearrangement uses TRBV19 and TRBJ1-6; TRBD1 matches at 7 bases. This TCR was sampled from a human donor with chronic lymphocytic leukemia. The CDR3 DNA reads TGTGCCAGTAACGCCAGGGGCCAGGGGGGGAATTCACCCCTCCACTTT. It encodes CASNARGQGGNSPLHF.